These 4 T cell receptor beta chains share one sample of origin, sequenced in a study of T-cell reconstitution after alpha-beta-depleted transplantation in children. The authors prepared the TCRbeta library with unique molecular identifiers. TCRdb passed the PCR reads through MiXCR, listing each CDR3 protein once. The data contain 200,000 to 300,000 distinct CDR3 sequences, roughly 8.2% of them singletons. Sequences were derived from PBMCs, mostly from graft donor cells, sampled 180 days after TCRalphabeta/CD19-depleted stem cell transplant. The receptors stem from a male patient younger than 18 who had a stem cell transplant for acute lymphoblastic leukemia, so the T cells may come from the graft donor.

This clonotype occurred many times. V is TRBV6-2 or TRBV6-3 and J is TRBJ2-2; D call uncertain. This CDR3 contains 14 residues. V lost 2 bases and J 1 base, leaving 5 bases between the germline ends. CDR1 and CDR2 (germline): MNHEY, SVGEGT. CDR3 amino acids: CASSYVWNTGELFF. The CDR3 bases are TGTGCCAGCAGTTACGTTTGGAACACCGGGGAGCTGTTTTTT.

This clonotype was counted ten times or more. The chain recombines TRBV20-1 with TRBJ2-5; perhaps TRBD2 as D (5 bases). The V gene lost 3 bases and the J gene lost 4 bases, with 27 bases spanning the gap. Per the germline V gene, CDR1 is DFQATT and CDR2 is SNEGSKA (reference sequence). This CDR3 is built from 18 residues. This CDR3 reads CSASLFAANQREGETQYF. CDR3 sequence (DNA): TGCAGTGCTAGTTTGTTCGCGGCTAACCAAAGAGAGGGAGAGACCCAGTACTTC.

This clonotype showed up many times. The chain recombines TRBV29-1 with TRBJ2-1, with D tentatively TRBD1 or TRBD2 (5 bases each). Trimming took off 8 bases at V and 5 bases at J, with 13 bases between the two ends. This CDR3 is 12 amino acids long. Germline V gene lookup returns CDR1 SQVTM and CDR2 ANQGSEA. CDR3 sequence reads: CSNQGRDNEQFF. The CDR3 region has the DNA TGCAGCAACCAGGGACGGGACAATGAGCAGTTCTTC.

This clonotype was seen many times. The rearrangement uses TRBV5-1 and TRBJ2-5, with 8 bases that match TRBD1. This CDR3 has 13 residues. After removal of 4 bases from V and 5 bases from J, the junction contained 4 bases not matched to a gene. Germline CDR1 and CDR2: SGHRS and YFSETQ. CDR3 in amino acids: CASSTRGLETQYF. Here the CDR3 DNA reads TGCGCCAGCAGCACCAGGGGGCTGGAGACCCAGTACTTC.